A selection of T cell receptor beta chains follows, all from one sample in a study of T cell changes during pregnancy in multiple sclerosis. The data were produced by immunoSEQ multiplex PCR, yet TCRdb's version contains in-frame clones alone and is incomplete. The table lists roughly 110,000 clones, about 90% of them singletons, with less than 0.9% in the top ten. The specimen comprised peripheral blood, sampled in the third trimester of pregnancy. These receptors originate from a female donor in good health, enrolled as a control in a pregnancy study. Each CDR3 is given with its conserved first and last residue. Fields, in order: clone size, J gene, V gene, D gene, CDR3 DNA, CDR3 protein. D genes are given only for firm matches. Expanded clones are given a class, and other clones once, few, many or no size at all.

. TRBJ1-2 TRBV9 . TGTGCCAGCAGCTCCCCGAGGGGCTACACCTTC CASSSPRGYTF
. TRBJ1-2 TRBV6-5 TRBD1 TGTGCCAGCAGCCGGACAGGGAAGAATTATGGCTACACCTTC CASSRTGKNYGYTF
. TRBJ2-3 TRBV27 TRBD1 TGTGCCAGCAGCTTCCGCCCCGGGACAGGGTATGGAGATACGCAGTATTTT CASSFRPGTGYGDTQYF
. TRBJ2-4 TRBV27 . TGTGCCAGCACAGATTACACCGGGACAACCGGCGGAGGCGGCATTCAGTACTTC CASTDYTGTTGGGGIQYF
. TRBJ2-7 TRBV2 TRBD2 TGTGCCAGCAGTGAATTTAGGCTAGCGGGGGTCCACTCCTACGAGCAGTACTTC CASSEFRLAGVHSYEQYF
. TRBJ2-2 TRBV5-1 . TGCGCCAGCAGCTTGGGAAGAGGGAGCGGGGAGCTGTTTTTT CASSLGRGSGELFF
. TRBJ2-7 TRBV11-3 TRBD2 TGTGCCAGCAGCTTATGGGGGGGGACCCACGAGCAGTACTTC CASSLWGGTHEQYF
. TRBJ1-6 TRBV20-1 . TGCAGTGTTCCAACAGGGTCACCCCTCCACTTT CSVPTGSPLHF
. TRBJ2-3 TRBV5-1 . TGCGCCAGCAGCTTACCGGGAACCACAGATACGCAGTATTTT CASSLPGTTDTQYF
. TRBJ2-7 TRBV25-1 . TGTGCCAGCAGTTGGCAGGCCTACGAGCAGTACTTC CASSWQAYEQYF
. TRBJ1-2 TRBV11-2 . TGTGCCAGCAGCTTAAACGCAGGCCTCTTCGATGGCTACACCTTC CASSLNAGLFDGYTF
. TRBJ2-7 TRBV7-2 . TGTGCCAGCAGCCCGGGGCGGGGCGAGCAGTACTTC CASSPGRGEQYF
. TRBJ2-5 TRBV5-6 TRBD2 TGTGCCAGCAGCTTAGGGACTAGCGGGGGGAGGATGGCTCTAGAGACCCAGTACTTC CASSLGTSGGRMALETQYF
once TRBJ1-2 TRBV7-2 . TGTGCCAGCAGCTTATATGCAGGGAACTATGGCTACACCTTC CASSLYAGNYGYTF
once TRBJ2-3 TRBV6-6 TRBD1 TGTGCCAGCAAAGGGGACAGGGGAGCAGATACGCAGTATTTT CASKGDRGADTQYF
. TRBJ1-1 TRBV5-6 . TGTGCCAGCAGCTTGGACGCGGGGGCAGCAGCTTTCTTT CASSLDAGAAAFF
. TRBJ2-7 TRBV7-9 . TGTGCCAGCAGCTTAGCGCTTGGAGGGGTCTCTGACGAGCAGTACTTC CASSLALGGVSDEQYF
. TRBJ2-2 TRBV10-3 TRBD1 TGTGCCATCAGCGACAGGGGGCAGACCGGGGAGCTGTTTTTT CAISDRGQTGELFF
. TRBJ1-4 TRBV7-8 . TGTGCCAGCAGCTTAGCGCGCGGGGGAGATTTAACTAATGAAAAACTGTTTTTT CASSLARGGDLTNEKLFF
. TRBJ1-1 TRBV6-5 . TGTGCCAGCAGTTACTGGGGGAGGGAGACTGAAGCTTTCTTT CASSYWGRETEAFF
few TRBJ2-1 TRBV7-9 . TGTGCCAGCAGCTTAGGTTTAAGCGAGCAGTTCTTC CASSLGLSEQFF
. TRBJ2-1 TRBV11-2 . TGTGCCAGCAGCCAGTCGACAGTCTACAATGAGCAGTTCTTC CASSQSTVYNEQFF
. TRBJ1-5 TRBV5-5 . TGTGCCAGCAGCTTGGGACGAGGCGGGGAGGGTAGCAATCAGCCCCAGCATTTT CASSLGRGGEGSNQPQHF
. TRBJ2-1 TRBV10-1 TRBD2 TGCGCCAGCAGGGGACTAGCGGGGGAGGTATTAAATGAGCAGTTCTTC CASRGLAGEVLNEQFF
. TRBJ1-1 TRBV2 . TGTGCCAGCAGCAAGAACGAGAGGAACACTGAAGCTTTCTTT CASSKNERNTEAFF
. TRBJ1-1 TRBV11-2 . TGTGCCAGCAGCTTCTACCCTAGAGACACTGAAGCTTTCTTT CASSFYPRDTEAFF
. TRBJ2-7 TRBV4-3 TRBD1 TGCGCCAGCAGCCAAAAAACAGGGGCCTACGAGCAGTACTTC CASSQKTGAYEQYF
. TRBJ2-1 TRBV7-9 . TGTGCCAGCAGCTCAGGGTACAATGAGCAGTTCTTC CASSSGYNEQFF
. TRBJ2-2 TRBV6-5 . TGTGCCAGCCGGGACACTCTCACCGGGGAGCTGTTTTTT CASRDTLTGELFF
. TRBJ2-3 TRBV9 TRBD1 TGTGCCAGCAGCCCCCATGGACAGGGCACAGATACGCAGTATTTT CASSPHGQGTDTQYF
. TRBJ2-7 TRBV11-2 TRBD1 TGTGCCAGCAGCTTAGGACAGGGAAGCTCCTACGAGCAGTACTTC CASSLGQGSSYEQYF
once TRBJ2-2 TRBV2 . TGTGCCAGCAGTGTAAGTCCAGGGAACACCGGGGAGCTGTTTTTT CASSVSPGNTGELFF
. TRBJ2-5 TRBV7-3 TRBD1 TGTGCCAGCAGCCCTGGGACAGGGTCGGAGACCCAGTACTTC CASSPGTGSETQYF
. TRBJ1-5 TRBV27 TRBD1 TGTGCCAGCAGTTTAACAGGGGGTCAGCCCCAGCATTTT CASSLTGGQPQHF
. TRBJ1-2 TRBV27 TRBD1 TGTGCCAGCAGTCCCGGGACAGGGGACTATGGCTACACCTTC CASSPGTGDYGYTF
. TRBJ2-3 TRBV15 . TGTGCCACCAGCAGGTACACAGATACGCAGTATTTT CATSRYTDTQYF